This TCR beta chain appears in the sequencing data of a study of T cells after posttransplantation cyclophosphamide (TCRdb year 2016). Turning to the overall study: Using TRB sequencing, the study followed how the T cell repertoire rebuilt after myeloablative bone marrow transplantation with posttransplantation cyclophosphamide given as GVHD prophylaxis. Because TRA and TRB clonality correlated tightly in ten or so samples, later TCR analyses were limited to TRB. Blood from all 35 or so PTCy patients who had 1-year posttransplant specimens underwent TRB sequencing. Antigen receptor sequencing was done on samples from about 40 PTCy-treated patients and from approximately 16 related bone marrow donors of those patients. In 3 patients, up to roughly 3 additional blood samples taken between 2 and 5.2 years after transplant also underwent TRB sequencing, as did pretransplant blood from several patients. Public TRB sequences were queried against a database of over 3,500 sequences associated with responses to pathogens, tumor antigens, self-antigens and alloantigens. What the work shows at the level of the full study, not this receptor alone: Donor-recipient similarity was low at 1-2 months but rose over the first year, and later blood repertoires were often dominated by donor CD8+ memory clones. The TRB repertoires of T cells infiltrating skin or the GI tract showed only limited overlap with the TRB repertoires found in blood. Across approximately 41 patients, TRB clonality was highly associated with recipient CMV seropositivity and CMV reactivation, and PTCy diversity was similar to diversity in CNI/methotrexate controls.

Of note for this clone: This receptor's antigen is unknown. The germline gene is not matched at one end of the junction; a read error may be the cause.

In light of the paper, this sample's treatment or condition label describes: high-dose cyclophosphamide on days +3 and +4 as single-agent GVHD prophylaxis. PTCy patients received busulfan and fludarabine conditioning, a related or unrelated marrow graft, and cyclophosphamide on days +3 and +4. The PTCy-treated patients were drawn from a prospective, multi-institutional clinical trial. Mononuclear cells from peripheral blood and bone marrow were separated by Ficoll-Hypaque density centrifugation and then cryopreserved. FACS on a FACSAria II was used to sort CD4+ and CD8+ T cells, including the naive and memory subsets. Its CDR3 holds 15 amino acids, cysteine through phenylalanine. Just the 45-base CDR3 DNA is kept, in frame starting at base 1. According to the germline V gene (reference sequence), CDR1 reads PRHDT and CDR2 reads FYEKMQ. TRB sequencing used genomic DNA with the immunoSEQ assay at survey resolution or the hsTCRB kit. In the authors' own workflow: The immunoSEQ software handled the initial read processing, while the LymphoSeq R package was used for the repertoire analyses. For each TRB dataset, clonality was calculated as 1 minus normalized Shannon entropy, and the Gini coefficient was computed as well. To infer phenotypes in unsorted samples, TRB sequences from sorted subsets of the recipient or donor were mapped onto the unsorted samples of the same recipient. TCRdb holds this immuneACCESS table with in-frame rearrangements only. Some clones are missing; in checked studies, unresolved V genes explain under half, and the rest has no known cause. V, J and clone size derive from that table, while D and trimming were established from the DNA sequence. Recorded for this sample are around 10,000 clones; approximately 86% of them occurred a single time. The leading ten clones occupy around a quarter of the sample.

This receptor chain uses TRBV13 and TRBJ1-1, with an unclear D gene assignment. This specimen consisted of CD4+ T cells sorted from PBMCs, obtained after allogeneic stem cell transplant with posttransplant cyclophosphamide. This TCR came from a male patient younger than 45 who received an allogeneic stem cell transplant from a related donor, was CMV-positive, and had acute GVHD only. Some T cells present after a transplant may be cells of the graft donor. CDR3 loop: CASSPQRHMNAEAFF. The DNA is TGTGCCAGCAGCCCCCAGCGGCACATGAACGCTGAAGCTTTCTTT.